Reported below is one T cell receptor beta chain. The antigen is not known. These data belong to a study of cytomegalovirus exposure and HLA in healthy donors. Overall study results and limits: An analysis done earlier found most TCR beta V segments productive about 87% or about 30% of the time. Within a later analysis, the majority of CMV-associated TCR beta chains appeared HLA-restricted. The study labeled approximately 150 TCR beta chains cytomegalovirus-associated. Later on, a genetic analysis was performed. It linked a missense variant in DCLRE1C with V- and J-gene trimming of TCR beta.

The PCR ran on 60 Vbeta and 13 Jbeta primers. Clones were read by immunoSEQ multiplex PCR, and TCRdb kept only the in-frame ones, dropping some. Of about 190,000 clones listed, less than 85% are singletons. The clonotype was recovered from a young man in good health and CMV-seropositive. Sequenced: PBMCs.

The CDR3 DNA reads as TGTGCCAGTAGTATGGCCCACAGGGCGACCTACGAGCAGTACTTC. Residues: CASSMAHRATYEQYF. This chain joins TRBV19 and TRBJ2-7; possibly TRBD1 for D (6 bases). The germline V and J ends were trimmed by 3 bases and 2 bases, with 14 bases remaining between them. This CDR3 is built from 15 residues. CDR1 is LNHDA and CDR2 is SQIVND in the germline V gene (reference sequence).